This T cell receptor (beta chain) was captured in a study of cytomegalovirus exposure and HLA in healthy donors. General study findings and limits: For most subjects, TCR beta sequences were reported to predict HLA-A and HLA-B alleles with accuracy.

With 60 Vbeta and 13 Jbeta primers, the PCR was carried out. Assay used: immunoSEQ multiplex PCR; TCRdb lists only in-frame clones, some missing. The data hold about 120,000 clones, with roughly four fifths observed a single time. The sample holds one count of this clone. What it binds is not known. Trimming cost V 4 bases and J 4 bases, with 14 bases left between them. CDR1 SGHTS and CDR2 YDEGEE come from the germline V gene. The CDR3 sequence is 15 residues long. The chain links TRBV5-8 to TRBJ1-4; maybe TRBD1 (5 bases). This clonotype originated in a young woman in good health and CMV-seronegative. Sequenced: PBMCs. The CDR3 loop reads CASSIADRYNEKLFF. In DNA, the CDR3 is TGTGCCAGCAGCATCGCAGACAGATATAATGAAAAACTGTTTTTT. The variable domain in full, with the rest retrieved from reference TRBV5-8 and TRBJ1-4, is EAGVTQSPTHLIKTRGQQATLRCSPISGHTSVYWYQQALGLGLQFLLWYDEGEERNRGNFPPRFSGRQFPNYSSELNVNALELEDSALYLCASSIADRYNEKLFFGSGTQLSVL.